This T cell receptor beta chain is from a study of cytomegalovirus exposure and HLA in healthy donors. Study overall: The same platform as the roughly 670 first-cohort repertoires was used for the 100 to 150 validation repertoires, a later analysis reported.

Whole-study results and caveats: A few chains linked to CMV were shown in vitro to be specific for CMV antigens. Cytomegalovirus status was reportedly diagnosed by the classifier with high specificity and sensitivity.

TCRdb's table, derived via immunoSEQ multiplex PCR, lists solely in-frame clones and lacks some. The sample holds some 220,000 clones, approximately 90% seen once. From the roughly 110-subject validation cohort, which was separate from the approximately 670-subject first cohort, the donors were drawn. Germline CDR1 is SGHRS and CDR2 is YFSETQ. The CDR3 is 18 amino acids. The ends were cut back, 0 bases at V and 2 bases at J, with 18 bases in the middle. To note about this clone: The antigen is undetermined.

This chain uses TRBV5-1 with TRBJ2-1, with a tentative D call TRBD1 (6 bases). This TCR was recovered from a woman under 30 in good health and CMV-seronegative. Sequenced input: PBMCs. The CDR3 DNA is TGCGCCAGCAGCTTGGAGTTGAGGGGGAGCCTCACCTACAATGAGCAGTTCTTC. This translates into CASSLELRGSLTYNEQFF.